What follows is one TCR beta chain and its context. The specificity of this receptor is unknown. It has no much larger one-base neighbor in the sample; base qualities were not kept. This sample stems from a study of blood T cell repertoires in COVID-19 (dated by TCRdb to about 2020). The study in broad terms: Collaborator samples came from the United States, Italy and Spain and covered acute and convalescent phases of COVID-19. The material from the prospective study consisted of cDNA or gDNA derived from T cells, B-cell-depleted T cells, or PBMCs. Deeply sampled blood TCRbeta repertoires from subjects exposed to, actively infected with, or recovered from COVID-19 were included in the dataset. The repertoires were released in a freely available public database meant as a resource for research on the immune response to SARS-CoV-2. The samples were drawn from the first 160 participants of the ongoing ImmuneRACE study and from more than 1,000 subjects provided by 6 global collaborators. Nearly every sample came with metadata listing a de-identified subject ID, COVID-19 status, age in years and sex. Where available, HLA class I and class II types were taken from metadata supplied by the sample provider and were not determined by assay-based typing.

TCRbeta CDR3 regions were amplified from genomic DNA by means of the immunoSEQ Assay, a bias-controlled multiplex PCR. As for the original processing: Nucleated cell counts per sample were estimated from amplification of reference gene primers within the assay. Sequence reads were collapsed and filtered to measure the absolute abundance of every unique TCRbeta CDR3 rearrangement. Productive Simpson clonality was computed per sample as the square root of Simpson's diversity index over productive rearrangements. TCRdb stores this immuneACCESS table with in-frame sequences only. Part of the clones is absent; in the studies checked, under half of the shortfall reflects unresolved V genes, and no reason is known for the rest. The DNA was the basis for D and trimming; V, J and clone size are from that table. For this sample the table gives about 150,000 clones, of which 70% to 85% were detected only once. The top ten clones comprise roughly 3% of the sample.

Collaborating institutions collected whole blood in K2EDTA tubes following their own protocols. Collaborator samples were shipped for TCRbeta analysis as frozen whole blood, isolated PBMCs, or DNA extracted from either sample type. Beyond this particular receptor, the publication reports: Clinical and demographic metadata were provided uncurated, with the amount varying by source and participant.

Counted from cysteine to phenylalanine, this CDR3 has 15 amino acids. Only the CDR3 DNA is retained, 45 bases long and in frame from the first base. As encoded in the germline V gene, CDR1 is SGHVT while CDR2 is SQSDAQ. The V end gives up 1 base and the J end 3 bases, leaving 0 bases in the junction not matched to a gene. Input material: peripheral blood. The chain joins TRBV7-4 to TRBJ2-5; 12 bases in between match TRBD2. This TCR came from a woman older than 75 with acute or convalescent COVID-19. The sequenced DNA is TGTGCCAGCAGCTTAGGACTAGCGGGGGAAGAGACCCAGTACTTC. It translates to CASSLGLAGEETQYF.